This TCR beta chain is from a study of shared clonotypes between healthy human individuals. A note on this clone: The antigen is unknown.

Study-wide results and caveats: Few donors limited the genetic and exposure-history diversity represented. The study found about 5% of naive CD4 clonotypes shared across several donors. Some clonotypes were shared by all four sorted-subset donors, while others were not shared. The non-shared ones had lower generation probabilities than the shared ones.

CDR1 is MNHEY, CDR2 SMNVEV, per germline (reference sequence). The V and J ends lost 4 bases and 8 bases respectively, with 17 bases between them. The CDR3 loop spans 15 amino acids. Each PCR replicate from the sorted subsets contained 150 to 250 ng DNA, which is some 32,000 T cell genomes. Sequencing used immunoSEQ multiplex PCR; TCRdb keeps in-frame clones, though not all of them. The table has 2,500,000 or so clones, about 92% seen once. Sequenced sample: naive CD4+ T cells sorted from blood. Sample subset: CD45RA+ positively selected. The V and J genes are TRBV27 and TRBJ1-4, with D tentatively TRBD1 (6 bases). This TCR came from a man younger than 35 in good health. The CDR3 DNA is TGTGCCAGCAGTTCCCGGGTAGGGGGTTTCGAAAAACTGTTTTTT. Encoded protein: CASSSRVGGFEKLFF.